This entry features one T cell receptor (beta chain) sequence. This sample was included in a study of blood T cell repertoires in COVID-19. The protocol was immunoSEQ multiplex PCR, while the TCRdb copy is restricted to in-frame clones and leaves out a portion. The sample yields 130,000 to 150,000 clones, roughly 88% seen once. Participants, roughly 18 to 90 years old, spanned 24 US areas. The CDR3 extends over 14 amino acids. The V end lost 2 bases, the J end lost 5 bases, and 12 bases lay between the germline ends. Looked up from germline, CDR1 is MNHEY and CDR2 is SVGEGT. The sequence was collected from a woman aged 25 to 39 with acute COVID-19. The specimen sequenced was PBMCs or T cells enriched from blood (not recorded which). The chain employs TRBV6-2 or TRBV6-3 and TRBJ2-5; maybe TRBD1 (6 bases). The CDR3 spells CASSYGLGGETQYF. CDR3 nucleotides: TGTGCCAGCAGTTACGGGCTAGGGGGTGAGACCCAGTACTTC.